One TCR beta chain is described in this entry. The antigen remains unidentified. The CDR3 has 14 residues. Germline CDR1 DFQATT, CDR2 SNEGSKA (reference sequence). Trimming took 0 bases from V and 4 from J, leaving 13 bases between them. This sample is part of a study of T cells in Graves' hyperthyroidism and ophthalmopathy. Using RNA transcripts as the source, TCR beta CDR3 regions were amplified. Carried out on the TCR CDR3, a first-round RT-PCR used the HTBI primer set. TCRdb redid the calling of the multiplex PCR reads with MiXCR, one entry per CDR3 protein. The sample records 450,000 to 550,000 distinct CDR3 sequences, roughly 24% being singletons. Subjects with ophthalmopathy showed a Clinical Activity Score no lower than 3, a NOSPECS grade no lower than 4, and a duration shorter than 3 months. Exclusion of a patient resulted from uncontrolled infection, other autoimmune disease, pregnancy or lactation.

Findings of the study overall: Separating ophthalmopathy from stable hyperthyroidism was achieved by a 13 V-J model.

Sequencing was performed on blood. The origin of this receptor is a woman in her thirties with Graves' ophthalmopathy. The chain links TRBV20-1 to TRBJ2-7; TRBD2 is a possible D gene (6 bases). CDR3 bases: TGCAGTGCTAGAGATTTCAGGGCGGGATACGAGCAGTACTTC. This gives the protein CSARDFRAGYEQYF.